This TCR beta chain was sequenced for a study of shared clonotypes between healthy human individuals. Details on this clone: Its specificity is unknown.

Generated by immunoSEQ multiplex PCR, the TCRdb table keeps only in-frame clones and is missing some. Here the sample spans around 2,100,000 clones, over 85% being singletons. CD45RO-negative cells were positively selected for CCR7, leaving out terminally differentiated effector memory CD45RA+ cells. Findings and caveats of the study: The study found about 5% of naive CD4 clonotypes shared across several donors. Represented genetic and exposure-history diversity was restricted by having few donors. Compared with clonotypes that all four donors shared, non-shared clonotypes had lower generation probabilities.

The CDR3 spans 16 residues. V lost 5 bases and J lost 3; bases outside the gene matches: 12. The germline gives CDR1 SEHNR, CDR2 FQNEAQ (reference sequence). The receptor's source is a man between 18 and 35 years old in good health. Sequencing input: naive CD8+ T cells sorted from blood. The chain joins TRBV7-9 to TRBJ2-5; 7 bases are a match to TRBD2. The CDR3 DNA follows: TGTGCCAGCAGCCCCCAGACTAGCAGACTAGAAGAGACCCAGTACTTC. It is translated as CASSPQTSRLEETQYF. The complete variable domain, with remaining parts taken from reference TRBV7-9 and TRBJ2-5, reads DTGVSQNPRHKITKRGQNVTFRCDPISEHNRLYWYRQTLGQGPEFLTYFQNEAQLEKSRLLSDRFSAERPKGSFSTLEIQRTEQGDSAMYLCASSPQTSRLEETQYFGPGTRLLVL.